This T cell receptor beta chain was profiled in a study of shared clonotypes between healthy human individuals. The CDR3 is 13 amino acids. Trimming at V came to 5 bases and at J to 8 bases, leaving 8 bases not matched to a gene. CDR1 SEHNR and CDR2 FQNEAQ come from the germline V gene (reference sequence). Some clones are missing from TCRdb's copy, which holds only in-frame ones; the method was immunoSEQ multiplex PCR. Among roughly 1,500,000 clones listed, roughly 98.5% were seen once. The chain carries TRBV7-9 and TRBJ1-2, with 7 bases matching TRBD1. The source material was naive CD4+ T cells sorted from blood. Subset indicated: CD45RA+ positively selected. The TCR comes from a man aged 30-40 years in good health. The CDR3 coding sequence is TGTGCCAGCAGCATTAACAGGGGCGGGGGCTACACCTTC. It codes for CASSINRGGGYTF.